Described below is a single T cell receptor beta chain sequence and its context. The ends lost 9 bases at V and 5 bases at J; junction bases unmatched: 10. Germline values: CDR1 SGHRS, CDR2 YFSETQ. The CDR3 totals 14 residues. Measured with immunoSEQ multiplex PCR; TCRdb has only the in-frame clones, and not every one. The sample consists of around 100,000 clones, roughly 92% of them appearing once. The data stem from a study of siplizumab effects on memory and regulatory T cells. V and J are TRBV5-1 and TRBJ2-3, with 9 bases fitting TRBD2. Specimen: CD4+ T cells sorted from blood. The receptor comes from a human donor in good health. CDR3 in DNA: TGCGCCACCAGAGCGGGAGGAATTGTAGATACGCAGTATTTT. Translation gives CATRAGGIVDTQYF.